Shown below are 28 T cell receptor beta chains from a single sample sequenced in a study of blood T cell repertoires in COVID-19 (dated by TCRdb to 2020 to 2022). The library was obtained by the immunoSEQ multiplex PCR assay. TCRdb limited this immuneACCESS table to in-frame rearrangements with V and J called. A share of clones is missing; checked studies link under half to unresolved V genes, and the rest is unexplained. Here the sample has approximately 70,000 clones; more than 85% occur a single time. The ten largest clones represent 4.8% of the sample. The sample consisted of peripheral blood. The receptor source for this set is a woman aged 55-70 years with active COVID-19.

On this clone: Other DNA sequences in this specimen translate into the identical CDR3. J is TRBJ2-2 and V is TRBV2, with a tentative D call TRBD1 (5 bases). Trimming left V 7 bases short and J 1 base short, with 7 bases between. Germline V lookup: CDR1 SNHLY, CDR2 FYNNEI. The CDR3 loop spans 13 amino acids. The CDR3 bases are TGTGCCAGCACAAGGGGGAACACCGGGGAGCTGTTTTTT. Residues: CASTRGNTGELFF.

This clone was detected a few times. The chain has TRBV6-5 and TRBJ1-5; D remains unclear. CDR3 length: 12 amino acids. From germline, CDR1 is MNHEY and CDR2 SVGAGI. Trimming left V 0 bases short and J 16 bases short, with 13 bases between. The CDR3 coding sequence is TGTGCCAGCAGTTACTCGGGCTCCCTCTTCCATTTT. It yields the protein CASSYSGSLFHF.

This clone has a single count. The chain uses TRBV10-3 and TRBJ1-5; TRBD1 is a possible D gene (6 bases). This CDR3 is 16 amino acids long. V was pared by 5 bases and J by 3 bases, with 17 bases between. CDR1 and CDR2 from the germline V gene are ENHRY and SYGVKD. The CDR3 spells CAISSRGMQSNQPQHF. CDR3 nucleotide sequence: TGTGCCATCAGTTCTAGGGGGATGCAGTCCAATCAGCCCCAGCATTTT.

The chain recombines TRBV5-1 with TRBJ2-1; possibly TRBD2 for D (5 bases). V was cut by 3 bases and J by 0 bases, with 10 bases left in between. The CDR3 is 15 residues long. Germline-derived CDR1 and CDR2 are SGHRS and YFSETQ. The CDR3 reads CASSWEGSSYNEQFF. The DNA for the CDR3 is TGCGCCAGCAGCTGGGAAGGGAGCTCCTACAATGAGCAGTTCTTC.

The V call is TRBV6-1, the J call TRBJ1-3; weak D call: TRBD1 (6 bases). Trimming left V 2 bases short and J 2 bases short, with 25 bases between. Germline CDR1 and CDR2: MNHNS and SASEGT. The CDR3 covers 20 residues. The CDR3 DNA sequence: TGTGCCAGCAGTGAATGGCCCATTATCGACAGGACGACTACTGGAAACACCATATATTTT. This codes for CASSEWPIIDRTTTGNTIYF.

This chain uses TRBV5-1 with TRBJ2-3, with D perhaps TRBD2 (6 bases). V lost 4 bases and J 3 bases, leaving 9 bases between the germline ends. The CDR3 has 13 residues. Looked up from germline, CDR1 is SGHRS and CDR2 is YFSETQ. The CDR3 bases are TGCGCCAGCAGCCAAGGAGGGACAGATACGCAGTATTTT. Its protein product is CASSQGGTDTQYF. The full variable domain, with the rest looked up from reference TRBV5-1 and TRBJ2-3, is KAGVTQTPRYLIKTRGQQVTLSCSPISGHRSVSWYQQTPGQGLQFLFEYFSETQRNKGNFPGRFSGRQFSNSRSEMNVSTLELGDSALYLCASSQGGTDTQYFGPGTRLTVL.

The chain employs TRBV19 and TRBJ2-7; possible D gene TRBD2, 6 bases. The length of the CDR3 is 15 residues. Trimming pared 5 bases from V and 2 bases from J, leaving 16 bases between. Germline V gene sequence: CDR1 LNHDA, CDR2 SQIVND (reference sequence). The CDR3 DNA follows: TGTGCCAGTAGTTATGAATCGGCGGGGACCTACGAGCAGTACTTC. Its protein product is CASSYESAGTYEQYF.

The chain joins TRBV2 to TRBJ2-7, with D possibly matching TRBD2 (6 bases). V was shortened by 4 bases and J by 3 bases, with 13 bases between the two germline ends. CDR1 is SNHLY and CDR2 is FYNNEI in the germline V gene. This CDR3 is built from 14 residues. The CDR3 DNA reads TGTGCCAGCAGTGTGGCGGGAAAAAACTACGAGCAGTACTTC. Its protein product is CASSVAGKNYEQYF.

This chain links TRBV6-4 with TRBJ1-6; D gene unclear. This CDR3 is 14 amino acids long. The germline CDR1 and CDR2 sequences are MRHNA and SNTAGT. The ends were cut back, 6 bases at V and 8 bases at J, with 14 bases in the middle. CDR3 amino acids: CASSSRTRDSPLHF. CDR3 nucleotide sequence: TGTGCCAGCAGCAGTAGGACGAGGGATTCACCCCTCCACTTT.

The chain uses TRBV30 and TRBJ2-5; 7 bases map to TRBD2. The germline V gene has CDR1 GTSNPN and CDR2 SVGIG (reference sequence). The CDR3 sequence is 15 residues long. V was clipped by 4 bases and J by 2 bases; unmatched bases: 10. The CDR3 region is CAWMAGGSWQETQYF. Here the CDR3 DNA reads TGTGCCTGGATGGCAGGCGGGAGTTGGCAAGAGACCCAGTACTTC.

This rearrangement joins TRBV7-9 to TRBJ2-7, with 16 bases fitting TRBD2. Germline V gene lookup returns CDR1 SEHNR and CDR2 FQNEAQ (reference sequence). The CDR3 runs 16 residues. Trimming removed 3 bases from V and 7 bases from J; junction bases left unmatched: 6. The CDR3 DNA reads as TGTGCCAGCAGCTTCTCCGGGACTAGCGGGAGGGGGGAGCAGTACTTC. This encodes CASSFSGTSGRGEQYF.

The chain couples TRBV12-3 or TRBV12-4 to TRBJ2-5; 8 bases fit TRBD1. V gave up 3 bases and J gave up 4 bases; unmatched junction bases: 1. CDR3 length: 13 residues. The DNA for the CDR3 is TGTGCCAGCAGTTTCAGGGGGCGAGAGACCCAGTACTTC. Protein product: CASSFRGRETQYF.

The table lists this clone with a few counts. The chain recombines TRBV25-1 with TRBJ2-3; D possibly corresponds to TRBD1 (5 bases). The CDR3 extends over 13 amino acids. With 6 bases removed from V and 10 bases from J, the gap between germline ends came to 17 bases. The V gene's germline CDR1 is MGHDK and CDR2 SYGVNS. The CDR3: CASREDNSHPQYF. The CDR3 DNA is TGTGCCAGCAGAGAGGACAACTCGCATCCGCAGTATTTT.

V and J are TRBV6-2 or TRBV6-3 and TRBJ2-2, with a possible D match to TRBD2 (6 bases). CDR3 length equals 13 residues. The germline V and J ends were trimmed by 4 bases and 5 bases, with 8 bases remaining between them. Germline CDR1 and CDR2: MNHEY and SVGEGT. The CDR3 protein is CASSSGRTGELFF. The DNA of the CDR3 is TGTGCCAGCAGTTCGGGGAGGACCGGGGAGCTGTTTTTT.

This clone was observed a single time. The chain recombines TRBV28 with TRBJ2-5; TRBD2 is a possible D gene (7 bases). Per the germline V gene, CDR1 is MDHEN and CDR2 is SYDVKM. The V gene lost 1 base and the J gene lost 2 bases, with 14 bases spanning the gap. This CDR3 has 16 residues. The CDR3 nucleotides are TGTGCCAGCAGTTTATTAGGGGGGGGACGGCAAGAGACCCAGTACTTC. This encodes CASSLLGGGRQETQYF.

V gene TRBV11-2 combines with J gene TRBJ2-7; TRBD1 aligns across 8 bases. Losses at the gene ends were 8 bases for V and 6 bases for J; bases not matched to a gene: 6. Germline V gene data show CDR1 as SGHAT and CDR2 as FQNNGV. This CDR3 contains 12 residues. The CDR3 DNA is TGTGCCAGCCAGGAGGGACAGGCCGAGCAGTACTTC. Amino acid sequence: CASQEGQAEQYF.

The CDR3 DNA follows: TGTGCCACCAGCAGCCAAGGACAGGGGGTGAAAGCTGAAGCTTTCTTT. It specifies CATSSQGQGVKAEAFF. V gene TRBV15 combines with J gene TRBJ1-1, with 10 bases identical to TRBD1. The germline CDR1 and CDR2 sequences are LNHNV and YYDKDF (reference sequence). The CDR3 sequence is 16 residues long. J gave up 6 bases and V 3 bases, and 10 bases lay outside the gene matches.

The J gene is TRBJ1-5, the V gene TRBV27; weak D call: TRBD1 (6 bases). The length of the CDR3 is 14 residues. Germline loops: CDR1 MNHEY, CDR2 SMNVEV (reference sequence). V lost 10 bases and J 2 bases, leaving 15 bases between the germline ends. CDR3 nucleotides: TGTGCCACCCTACAGGGCCGGGGCAATCAGCCCCAGCATTTT. It is translated as CATLQGRGNQPQHF.

The rearrangement uses TRBV7-2 and TRBJ1-6; TRBD1 might be the D (6 bases). The V gene's germline CDR1 is SGHTA and CDR2 FQGNSA. This CDR3 is 15 amino acids long. Trimming removed 1 base from V and 5 bases from J, with 9 bases in between. CDR3 region: CASSLVQGNNSPLHF. DNA for the CDR3: TGTGCCAGCAGCTTAGTCCAGGGGAATAATTCACCCCTCCACTTT.

The chain is built from TRBV5-1 and TRBJ2-1; D not resolved. V lost 4 bases and J 3 bases, leaving 8 bases between the germline ends. The germline V gene has CDR1 SGHRS and CDR2 YFSETQ. The length of the CDR3 is 13 residues. CDR3 coding DNA: TGCGCCAGCAGCCTACGGAGCTACAATGAGCAGTTCTTC. It is translated as CASSLRSYNEQFF.

The table lists this clone with a count of one. V and J are TRBV6-1 and TRBJ2-7; no definite D call. Per the germline V gene, CDR1 is MNHNS and CDR2 is SASEGT. The CDR3 totals 14 residues. The ends were cut back, 0 bases at V and 0 bases at J, with 6 bases in the middle. CDR3 DNA sequence: TGTGCCAGCAGTGAAGCCGACAACTCCTACGAGCAGTACTTC. It codes for CASSEADNSYEQYF.

This rearrangement joins TRBV5-4 to TRBJ2-7, with TRBD2 matching over 10 bases. Germline V gives CDR1 SGHNT, CDR2 YYREEE (reference sequence). CDR3 length equals 14 residues. V gave up 2 bases and J gave up 7 bases; unmatched junction bases: 6. The CDR3 DNA follows: TGTGCCAGCAGCTTAGCGGGAGGGCCGGGAGAGCAGTACTTC. Amino acids: CASSLAGGPGEQYF.

The rearrangement uses TRBV5-5 and TRBJ2-1, with D perhaps matching TRBD2 (6 bases). The germline CDR1 and CDR2 sequences are SGHKS and YYEKEE (reference sequence). Trimming stripped 4 bases from V and 2 bases from J, with 16 bases between. The CDR3 extends over 16 amino acids. The DNA for the CDR3 is TGTGCCAGCAGCCGTGTGGGAGGACTCACCTACAATGAGCAGTTCTTC. It yields the protein CASSRVGGLTYNEQFF.

The chain links TRBV2 to TRBJ1-2; 8 nucleotides match TRBD1. This CDR3 contains 13 residues. The J segment lost 6 bases and the V segment lost 11 bases, leaving 11 bases of the junction unmatched. The germline CDR1 and CDR2 sequences are SNHLY and FYNNEI. CDR3 nucleotides: TGTGCCCGTAACAGGGGGATCGGCGATGGCTACACCTTC. Its translation is CARNRGIGDGYTF.

The rearrangement uses TRBV30 and TRBJ1-1; D remains unclear. There are 13 residues in the CDR3. Trimming took 3 bases from V and 6 from J, leaving 14 bases between them. Germline CDR1 is GTSNPN and CDR2 is SVGIG (reference sequence). CDR3 region: CAWSLPGPAEAFF. The DNA for the CDR3 is TGTGCCTGGAGCCTTCCTGGCCCTGCTGAAGCTTTCTTT. The variable domain in full, with the rest retrieved from reference TRBV30 and TRBJ1-1, is SQTIHQWPATLVQPVGSPLSLECTVEGTSNPNLYWYRQAAGRGLQLLFYSVGIGQISSEVPQNLSASRPQDRQFILSSKKLLLSDSGFYLCAWSLPGPAEAFFGQGTRLTVV.

The chain couples TRBV30 to TRBJ1-1; tentatively, D is TRBD1 (6 bases). The germline CDR1 and CDR2 sequences are GTSNPN and SVGIG (reference sequence). This CDR3 region has 12 residues. Trimming removed 0 bases from V and 11 bases from J, with 13 bases in between. CDR3 sequence reads: CAWSVQGLRAFF. For the CDR3, the DNA is TGTGCCTGGAGTGTACAGGGTTTGCGGGCTTTCTTT.

This clone was seen only a few times. This sequence joins TRBV3-1 (or the pseudogene TRBV3-2) and TRBJ2-5; D is unresolved. The CDR3 loop spans 15 amino acids. V was pared by 2 bases and J by 8 bases, with 18 bases between. Looked up from germline, CDR1 is LGHDT and CDR2 is YNNKEL (reference sequence). CDR3 sequence: CASSQPTGLARTQYF. The CDR3 DNA follows: TGTGCCAGCAGCCAACCGACGGGTCTTGCGCGAACCCAGTACTTC.

This chain links TRBV6-1 with TRBJ1-2; the D is unclear. V was clipped by 2 bases and J by 5 bases, with 15 bases between them. The CDR3 has 15 residues. The germline V gene has CDR1 MNHNS and CDR2 SASEGT. The CDR3 nucleotides read TGTGCCAGCAGTGAACTCGACTCCTCGGGGTATGGCTACACCTTC. It is translated as CASSELDSSGYGYTF.